This is a list of T cell receptor beta chains from one sample in a study of blood T cell repertoires in COVID-19. TCRdb keeps only in-frame clones here, not all; method: immunoSEQ multiplex PCR. The sample contains 250,000 to 350,000 clones, less than 85% of which appear only once. Sequencing used peripheral blood. These receptors all stem from a human donor with COVID-19, enrolled during active disease. The donor label of this sample is uncertain. The CDR3 runs from the conserved cysteine through the conserved F or W. Each record gives: J gene, clone size, V gene, D gene, CDR3 protein, CDR3 DNA. A D gene is named only where the DNA matches it firmly. Clone size, where shown, is once, few, many, or a class for clones that have expanded.

TRBJ1-1 | NA | TRBV11-2 | TRBD1 | CASSLTGEMNTEAFF | TGTGCCAGCAGCTTAACAGGGGAAATGAACACTGAAGCTTTCTTT
TRBJ2-1 | NA | TRBV28 | TRBD2 | CASSDLSGGGNEQFF | TGTGCCAGCAGCGACCTTAGCGGGGGGGGCAATGAGCAGTTCTTC
TRBJ1-1 | NA | TRBV3-1/TRBV3-2 | TRBD1 | CASSQVTGATEAFF | TGTGCCAGCAGCCAGGTCACAGGGGCCACTGAAGCTTTCTTT
TRBJ2-7 | once | TRBV18 | TRBD1 | CASSPQFAGTGGIEQYF | TGTGCCAGCTCACCTCAGTTTGCGGGGACAGGGGGCATCGAGCAGTACTTC
TRBJ2-7 | NA | TRBV7-9 | TRBD2 | CASSRWTSRSPDHEQYF | TGTGCCAGCAGCCGATGGACTAGCCGAAGTCCAGACCACGAGCAGTACTTC
TRBJ1-1 | NA | TRBV29-1 | TRBD1 | CSVGQGIDGTEAFF | TGCAGCGTCGGACAGGGGATCGATGGCACTGAAGCTTTCTTT
TRBJ1-2 | NA | TRBV10-3 | NA | CAIRRVPPQLRTGYTF | TGTGCCATCCGGAGGGTTCCTCCTCAACTCCGCACAGGCTACACCTTC
TRBJ2-7 | NA | TRBV10-3 | TRBD1 | CAIRPRDSLSYEQYF | TGTGCCATCAGGCCCCGGGACAGCTTATCCTACGAGCAGTACTTC
TRBJ1-2 | NA | TRBV7-3 | TRBD1 | CASSLNRGYGYTF | TGTGCCAGCAGCTTAAACAGGGGGTATGGCTACACCTTC
TRBJ2-3 | NA | TRBV29-1 | TRBD2 | CSVDARLAGRADTQYF | TGCAGCGTTGACGCTAGACTAGCGGGACGGGCAGATACGCAGTATTTT
TRBJ2-4 | NA | TRBV11-2 | TRBD1 | CASSLAGQTSTGYF | TGTGCCAGCAGCTTAGCGGGACAGACCTCAACCGGTTACTTC
TRBJ2-7 | once | TRBV30 | TRBD1 | CAWTPGQVSYEQYF | TGTGCCTGGACCCCGGGACAGGTGTCCTACGAGCAGTACTTC
TRBJ1-5 | once | TRBV6-6 | TRBD1 | CASQYAGTADNQPQHF | TGTGCCAGCCAATACGCCGGGACAGCAGACAATCAGCCCCAGCATTTT
TRBJ2-1 | NA | TRBV7-3 | TRBD2 | CASSLRGGRAGEQFF | TGTGCCAGCAGCTTAAGGGGCGGGAGGGCCGGTGAGCAGTTCTTC
TRBJ1-2 | NA | TRBV6-5 | NA | CASSYSIGTSYGYTF | TGTGCCAGCAGTTACTCGATTGGTACGAGCTATGGCTACACCTTC
TRBJ2-3 | NA | TRBV18 | TRBD2 | CAVAGLAVTLGTDTQYF | TGTGCCGTAGCTGGACTAGCGGTTACCCTCGGCACAGATACGCAGTATTTT
TRBJ2-3 | once | TRBV6-6 | TRBD2 | CASSQSRDYTDTQYF | TGTGCCAGCAGCCAGTCCCGGGACTACACAGATACGCAGTATTTT
TRBJ1-6 | NA | TRBV12-5 | NA | CASGLSQSRDEPSPLHF | TGTGCTAGTGGTTTGTCCCAAAGCCGGGATGAACCTTCACCCCTCCACTTT
TRBJ2-2 | NA | TRBV1 | NA | CTSSQERTSGFTGELFF | TGCACCAGCAGCCAAGAAAGGACTAGCGGCTTCACCGGGGAGCTGTTTTTT
TRBJ1-2 | once | TRBV30 | TRBD1 | CAWSQGGQFRNYGYTF | TGTGCCTGGAGTCAAGGGGGCCAATTTCGTAACTATGGCTACACCTTC
TRBJ2-1 | NA | TRBV27 | TRBD2 | CASSPGPRGVSYNEQFF | TGTGCCAGCTCTCCGGGGCCGCGGGGGGTGTCCTACAATGAGCAGTTCTTC
TRBJ2-7 | NA | TRBV29-1 | NA | CSVSLPTYEQYF | TGCAGCGTTTCCCTCCCTACCTACGAGCAGTACTTC
TRBJ1-1 | NA | TRBV10-1 | TRBD1 | CASSESTGGYTEAFF | TGCGCCAGCAGTGAGTCGACAGGGGGATATACTGAAGCTTTCTTT
TRBJ2-7 | few | TRBV18 | TRBD1 | CASSPGQGLGYEQYF | TGTGCCAGCTCACCCGGACAGGGGCTCGGGTACGAGCAGTACTTC
TRBJ1-4 | NA | TRBV5-4 | TRBD1 | CAIRDRTNEKLFF | TGTGCCATCAGGGACAGGACTAATGAAAAACTGTTTTTT
TRBJ1-5 | NA | TRBV28 | NA | CASIPTRGQPQHF | TGTGCCAGCATACCCACCAGAGGCCAGCCCCAGCATTTT
TRBJ2-3 | NA | TRBV23-1 | NA | CASSQPQTGRITDTQYF | TGCGCCAGCAGTCAACCCCAGACAGGGAGGATTACAGATACGCAGTATTTT
TRBJ2-5 | NA | TRBV5-1 | TRBD1 | CASSSQTGTGGTETQYF | TGCGCCAGCAGCTCGCAAACCGGGACAGGGGGGACAGAGACCCAGTACTTC